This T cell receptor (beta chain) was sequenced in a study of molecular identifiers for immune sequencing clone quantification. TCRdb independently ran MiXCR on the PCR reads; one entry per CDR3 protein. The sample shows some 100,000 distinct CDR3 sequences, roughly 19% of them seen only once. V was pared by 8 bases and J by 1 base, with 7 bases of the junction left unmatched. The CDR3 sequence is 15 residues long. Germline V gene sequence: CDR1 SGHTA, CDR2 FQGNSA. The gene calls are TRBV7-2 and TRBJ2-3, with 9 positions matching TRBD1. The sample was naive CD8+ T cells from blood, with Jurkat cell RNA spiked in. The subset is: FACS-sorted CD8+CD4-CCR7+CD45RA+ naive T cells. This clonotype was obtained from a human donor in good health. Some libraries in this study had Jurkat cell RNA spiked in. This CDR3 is CASGSWTGGTDTQYF. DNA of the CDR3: TGTGCCAGCGGCTCCTGGACAGGGGGCACAGATACGCAGTATTTT.